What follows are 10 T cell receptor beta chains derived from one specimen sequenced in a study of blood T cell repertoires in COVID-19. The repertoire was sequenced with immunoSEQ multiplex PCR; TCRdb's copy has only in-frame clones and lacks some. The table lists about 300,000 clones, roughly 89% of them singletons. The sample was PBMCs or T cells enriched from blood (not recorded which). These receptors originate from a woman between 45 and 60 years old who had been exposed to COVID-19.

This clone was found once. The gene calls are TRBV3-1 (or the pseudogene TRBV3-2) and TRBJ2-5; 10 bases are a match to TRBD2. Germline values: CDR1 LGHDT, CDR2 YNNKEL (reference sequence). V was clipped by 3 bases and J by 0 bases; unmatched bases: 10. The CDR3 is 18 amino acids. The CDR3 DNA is TGTGCCAGCAGCCACCCTCTAGCGGGGGAGCCCTACCAAGAGACCCAGTACTTC. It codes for CASSHPLAGEPYQETQYF.

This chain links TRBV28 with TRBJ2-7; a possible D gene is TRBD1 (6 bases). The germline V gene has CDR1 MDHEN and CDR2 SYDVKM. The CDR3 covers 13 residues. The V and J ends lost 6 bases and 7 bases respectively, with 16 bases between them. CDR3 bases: TGTGCCAGCAGATCCGGGACATCCCAGGAGCAGTACTTC. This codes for CASRSGTSQEQYF.

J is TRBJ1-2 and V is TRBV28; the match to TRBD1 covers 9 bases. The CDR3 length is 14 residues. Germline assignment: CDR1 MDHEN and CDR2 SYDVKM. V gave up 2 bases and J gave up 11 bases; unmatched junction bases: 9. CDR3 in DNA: TGTGCCAGCAGTTTAGTTGAACAGGGGGCGAGGTACACCTTC. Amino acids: CASSLVEQGARYTF.

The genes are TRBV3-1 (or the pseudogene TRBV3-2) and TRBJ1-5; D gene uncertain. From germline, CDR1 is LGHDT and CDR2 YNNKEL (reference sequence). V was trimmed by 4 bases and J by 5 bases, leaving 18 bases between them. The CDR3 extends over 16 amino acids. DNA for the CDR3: TGTGCCAGCAGCCCCGGAGGGTGGAAGTTGGATCAGCCCCAGCATTTT. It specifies CASSPGGWKLDQPQHF.

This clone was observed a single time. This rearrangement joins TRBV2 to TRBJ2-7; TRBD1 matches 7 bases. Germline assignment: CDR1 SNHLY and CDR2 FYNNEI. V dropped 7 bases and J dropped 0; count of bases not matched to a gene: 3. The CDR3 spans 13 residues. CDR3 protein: CASNRGSSYEQYF. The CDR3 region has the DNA TGTGCCAGCAACAGGGGATCCTCCTACGAGCAGTACTTC.

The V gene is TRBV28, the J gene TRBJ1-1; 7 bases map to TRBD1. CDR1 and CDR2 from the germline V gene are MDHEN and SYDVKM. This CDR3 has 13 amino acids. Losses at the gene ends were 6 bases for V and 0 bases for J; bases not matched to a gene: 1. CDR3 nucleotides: TGTGCCAGCAGGGGGACAGTGAACACTGAAGCTTTCTTT. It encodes CASRGTVNTEAFF.

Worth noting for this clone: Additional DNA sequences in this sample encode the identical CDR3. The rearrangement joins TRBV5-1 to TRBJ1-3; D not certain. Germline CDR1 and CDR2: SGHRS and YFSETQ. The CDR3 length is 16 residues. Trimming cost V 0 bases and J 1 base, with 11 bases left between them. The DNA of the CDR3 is TGCGCCAGCAGCTTGGAGGCGGCCGGGTCTGGAAACACCATATATTTT. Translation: CASSLEAAGSGNTIYF.

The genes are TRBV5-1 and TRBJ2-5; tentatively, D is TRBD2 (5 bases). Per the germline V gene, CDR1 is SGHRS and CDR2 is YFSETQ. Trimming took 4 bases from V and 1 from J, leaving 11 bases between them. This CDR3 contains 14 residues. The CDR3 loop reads CASSPSRIQETQYF. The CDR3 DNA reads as TGCGCCAGCAGCCCTAGCCGGATCCAAGAGACCCAGTACTTC.

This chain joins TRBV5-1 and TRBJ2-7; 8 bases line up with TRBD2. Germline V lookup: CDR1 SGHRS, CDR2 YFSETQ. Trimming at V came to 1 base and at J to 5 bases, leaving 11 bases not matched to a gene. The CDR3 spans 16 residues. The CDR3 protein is CASSLRQGGGYDEQYF. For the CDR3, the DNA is TGCGCCAGCAGCTTGAGGCAAGGCGGGGGGTACGACGAGCAGTACTTC.

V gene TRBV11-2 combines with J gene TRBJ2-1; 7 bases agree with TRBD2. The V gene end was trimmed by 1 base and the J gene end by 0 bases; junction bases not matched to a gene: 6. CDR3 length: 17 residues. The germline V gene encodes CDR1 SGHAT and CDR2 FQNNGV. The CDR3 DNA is TGTGCCAGCAGCTTAGTTTACGGCGGGGGCTCCTACAATGAGCAGTTCTTC. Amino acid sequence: CASSLVYGGGSYNEQFF.